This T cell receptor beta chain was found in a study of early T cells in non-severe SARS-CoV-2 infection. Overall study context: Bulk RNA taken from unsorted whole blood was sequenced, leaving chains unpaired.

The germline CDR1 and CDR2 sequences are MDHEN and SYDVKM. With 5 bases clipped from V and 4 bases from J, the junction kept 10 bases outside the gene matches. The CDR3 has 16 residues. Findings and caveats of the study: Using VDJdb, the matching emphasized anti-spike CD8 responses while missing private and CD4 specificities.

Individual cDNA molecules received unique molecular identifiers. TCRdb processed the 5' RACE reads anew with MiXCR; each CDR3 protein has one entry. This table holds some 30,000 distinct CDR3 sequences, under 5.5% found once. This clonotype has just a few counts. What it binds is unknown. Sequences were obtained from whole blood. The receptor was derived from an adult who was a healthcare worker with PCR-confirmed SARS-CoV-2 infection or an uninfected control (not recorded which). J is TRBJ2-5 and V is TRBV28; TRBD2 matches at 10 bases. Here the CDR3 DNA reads TGTGCCAGCAGTCTCACTAGCGGGACCCCCCGAGAGACCCAGTACTTC. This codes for CASSLTSGTPRETQYF.